These 26 T cell receptor beta chains originate from one sample sequenced in a study of T cells in Graves' hyperthyroidism and ophthalmopathy. TCR beta CDR3 regions were amplified from RNA transcripts. During a first-round RT-PCR of the TCR CDR3, the HTBI primer set was used. TCRdb used MiXCR to reprocess the multiplex PCR reads, holding one entry per CDR3 protein. Among over 200,000 distinct CDR3 sequences listed, 17% were seen once. The sequenced material came from blood. Receptor source: a man aged 45 to 65 with Graves' hyperthyroidism.

This clonotype was found many times. The chain has TRBV7-9 and TRBJ1-1, with D possibly being TRBD1 (5 bases). Germline V gene lookup returns CDR1 SEHNR and CDR2 FQNEAQ (reference sequence). CDR3 size: 14 residues. V was clipped by 5 bases and J by 10 bases, with 20 bases between them. Here the CDR3 reads CASSPGGAEGAAFF. DNA of the CDR3: TGTGCCAGCAGCCCGGGCGGGGCCGAGGGTGCAGCTTTCTTT.

Ten or more counts support this clonotype. The V gene is TRBV3-1, the J gene TRBJ1-4; 8 positions agree with TRBD1. This CDR3 spans 15 amino acids. Germline-derived CDR1 and CDR2 are LGHDT and YNNKEL (reference sequence). Trimming cost V 1 base and J 5 bases; bases outside gene matches: 3. CDR3 coding DNA: TGTGCCAGCAGCCAAGGCGGGACAGGAAATGAAAAACTGTTTTTT. Translated, it gives CASSQGGTGNEKLFF.

This clonotype was picked up many times. V usage is TRBV30 and J usage is TRBJ1-5, with D possibly matching TRBD1 (5 bases). Trimming shortened V by 0 bases and J by 3 bases, and 12 bases separated the two germline ends. CDR1 and CDR2 (germline): GTSNPN, SVGIG (reference sequence). This CDR3 contains 15 residues. The CDR3 loop reads CAWSVLAGNNQPQHF. The CDR3 nucleotides are TGTGCCTGGAGTGTACTGGCAGGGAACAATCAGCCCCAGCATTTT.

This clonotype was counted ten times or more. This CDR3 reads CASSLINTEAFF. Here the CDR3 DNA reads TGTGCCAGCAGCCTCATTAACACTGAAGCTTTCTTT. The chain joins TRBV11-3 to TRBJ1-1; D is ambiguous. CDR3 length equals 12 residues. Germline CDR1 is SGHNT and CDR2 is YENEEA. Trimming took off 5 bases at V and 2 bases at J, with 6 bases between the two ends.

This clonotype was detected only a few times. The chain has TRBV12-3 or TRBV12-4 and TRBJ1-4; D remains ambiguous. V lost 1 base and J lost 5, with 14 bases in between. CDR3 length: 16 residues. CDR3 protein: CASSLEKDGSNEKLFF. In nucleotides, the CDR3 is TGTGCCAGCAGTTTAGAAAAGGACGGAAGCAATGAAAAACTGTTTTTT.

This clonotype has more than one count but fewer than ten. As DNA, the CDR3 is TGCGCCAGCAGCTTTCGGACAGGGAGCCCTGGGGCCAACGTCCTGACTTTC. Residues: CASSFRTGSPGANVLTF. The chain is built from TRBV5-1 and TRBJ2-6; 8 positions match TRBD1. Germline V gene sequence: CDR1 SGHRS, CDR2 YFSETQ. V gave up 2 bases and J gave up 2 bases; unmatched junction bases: 6. The CDR3 runs to 17 residues.

This clonotype showed up just a few times. CDR3 region: CASSHNSGGTEAFF. In DNA, the CDR3 is TGTGCCAGCAGTCACAACAGCGGGGGTACTGAAGCTTTCTTT. This chain connects TRBV6-1 to TRBJ1-1; D is possibly TRBD1 (5 bases). Germline CDR1 and CDR2: MNHNS and SASEGT. CDR3 size: 14 residues. V lost 5 bases, J lost 5 bases, and 15 bases lay in between.

This clonotype has at least ten counts. The J gene is TRBJ2-5, the V gene TRBV11-3; D may be TRBD1 (5 bases). Germline values: CDR1 SGHNT, CDR2 YENEEA. The CDR3 sequence is 14 residues long. Trimming stripped 5 bases from V and 0 bases from J, with 10 bases between. The CDR3 here is CASSPPDNQETQYF. The CDR3 DNA follows: TGTGCCAGCAGCCCCCCGGACAACCAAGAGACCCAGTACTTC.

This clonotype was picked up a small number of times. An end of the junction differs from the germline gene, which may be a read error. The chain links TRBV3-1 to TRBJ2-2; D unresolved. Germline V lookup: CDR1 LGHDT, CDR2 YNNKEL (reference sequence). The CDR3 has 13 residues. The CDR3 DNA sequence: TGTGCCAGCAGCCTGGAGAACACCGAGGAGCTGTTTTTT. Encoded protein: CASSLENTEELFF.

This clonotype was detected only a few times. The rearrangement links TRBV20-1 to TRBJ1-6; D is ambiguous. CDR1 is DFQATT, CDR2 SNEGSKA, per germline (reference sequence). With 5 bases removed from V and 0 bases from J, the gap between germline ends came to 2 bases. The CDR3 totals 12 residues. The CDR3 DNA reads TGCAGTGCTGACTCCTATAATTCACCCCTCCACTTT. Translation: CSADSYNSPLHF.

This rearrangement joins TRBV5-1 to TRBJ1-2, with TRBD1 as a possible D gene (5 bases). Germline CDR1 and CDR2: SGHRS and YFSETQ. The V and J ends lost 0 bases and 8 bases respectively, with 17 bases between them. The CDR3 consists of 15 residues. The CDR3 region is CASSLGLIRREGYTF. In DNA, the CDR3 is TGCGCCAGCAGCTTGGGGCTTATCCGCAGGGAAGGCTACACCTTC.

The chain links TRBV19 to TRBJ2-1; D not resolved. V lost 7 bases to trimming and J lost 1 base, with 11 bases between them. This CDR3 spans 14 amino acids. Germline CDR1 LNHDA, CDR2 SQIVND (reference sequence). CDR3: CASTSQASYNEQFF. The CDR3 coding sequence is TGTGCCAGTACCTCTCAGGCGTCCTACAATGAGCAGTTCTTC.

There are many counts of this clonotype. The chain couples TRBV7-9 to TRBJ2-5; no clear D gene. CDR1 and CDR2 (germline): SEHNR, FQNEAQ (reference sequence). V was cut by 5 bases and J by 4 bases, with 8 bases left in between. This CDR3 is built from 12 residues. CDR3 coding DNA: TGTGCCAGCAGCGTGATAGGAGAGACCCAGTACTTC. It translates to CASSVIGETQYF.

This clonotype appeared many times. The chain recombines TRBV12-3 or TRBV12-4 with TRBJ2-1; 12 bases agree with TRBD2. With 3 bases clipped from V and 7 bases from J, the junction kept 4 bases outside the gene matches. The CDR3 runs to 15 residues. CDR3 DNA: TGTGCCAGCAGTTTGGGGACTAGCGGGTTTAATGAGCAGTTCTTC. It translates to CASSLGTSGFNEQFF.

This clonotype was seen many times. This chain connects TRBV11-1 to TRBJ2-5; 7 nucleotides align to TRBD1. The germline V gene has CDR1 SGHAT and CDR2 FQDESV (reference sequence). CDR3 length equals 15 residues. Losses at the gene ends were 3 bases for V and 4 bases for J; bases not matched to a gene: 8. CDR3 bases: TGTGCCAGCAGCTTTAGGGGGCGCGGAGGAGAGACCCAGTACTTC. This codes for CASSFRGRGGETQYF. The variable domain in full, completed from reference TRBV11-1 and TRBJ2-5, reads EAEVAQSPRYKITEKSQAVAFWCDPISGHATLYWYRQILGQGPELLVQFQDESVVDDSQLPKDRFSAERLKGVDSTLKIQPAELGDSAMYLCASSFRGRGGETQYFGPGTRLLVL.

This clonotype was observed at least ten times. The chain carries TRBV29-1 and TRBJ2-2; 9 nucleotides match TRBD2. Germline V gene lookup returns CDR1 SQVTM and CDR2 ANQGSEA. Trimming took 6 bases from V and 1 from J; bases not matched to a gene: 3. The CDR3 is 14 residues long. This chain's CDR3 is CSVLTSGNTGELFF. The CDR3 nucleotides are TGCAGCGTCCTGACTAGCGGGAACACCGGGGAGCTGTTTTTT.

This clonotype was seen repeatedly, ten times or more. The genes are TRBV18 and TRBJ2-5, with D maybe TRBD1 (6 bases). The V and J ends lost 6 bases and 2 bases respectively, with 13 bases between them. The CDR3 spans 14 residues. Per the germline V gene, CDR1 is KGHSH and CDR2 is LQKENI. DNA of the CDR3: TGTGCCAGCTCCCCCGGACAGAATCAAGAGACCCAGTACTTC. It specifies CASSPGQNQETQYF.

This clonotype was detected many times. V and J are TRBV6-6 and TRBJ2-7; tentatively, D is TRBD1 (6 bases). Trimming left V 2 bases short and J 1 base short, with 12 bases between. This CDR3 has 15 residues. CDR1 and CDR2 (germline): MNHNY, SVGAGI (reference sequence). For the CDR3, the DNA is TGTGCCAGCAGTTACGCCAGGGGACCTTCCTACGAGCAGTACTTC. This gives the protein CASSYARGPSYEQYF.

This clonotype occurred many times. The chain combines TRBV12-3 or TRBV12-4 with TRBJ2-1; 9 nucleotides match TRBD1. The CDR3 totals 17 residues. V was pared by 6 bases and J by 0 bases, with 9 bases of the junction left unmatched. The CDR3: CASRPSTGGSSYNEQFF. CDR3 nucleotides: TGTGCCAGCAGACCTTCGACAGGGGGGAGCTCCTACAATGAGCAGTTCTTC.

This chain connects TRBV5-8 to TRBJ1-4; 7 positions agree with TRBD1. Per the germline V gene, CDR1 is SGHTS and CDR2 is YDEGEE. The CDR3 runs 12 residues. The CDR3 DNA reads TGTGCGGGGGTCTCAGGGGGGTGGAAACTGTTTTTT. Its protein product is CAGVSGGWKLFF.

This clonotype was observed at least ten times. The V gene is TRBV10-3, the J gene TRBJ1-1, with 8 positions matching TRBD1. The CDR3 extends over 15 amino acids. Germline CDR1 and CDR2: ENHRY and SYGVKD. The trim removed 0 bases at V and 4 bases at J, leaving 4 bases unmatched. CDR3 sequence reads: CAISESAGGSTEAFF. CDR3 coding DNA: TGTGCCATCAGTGAGTCTGCAGGGGGCTCCACTGAAGCTTTCTTT.

This clonotype showed up just a few times. This chain links TRBV12-3 or TRBV12-4 with TRBJ1-2; weak D call: TRBD1 (5 bases). The CDR3 runs 15 residues. Between the trimmed V and J ends, which lost 5 bases and 6 bases, there was a span of 19 bases. CDR3 sequence reads: CASSPRAGRRDGYTF. CDR3 nucleotides: TGTGCCAGCAGTCCCCGGGCAGGGCGTAGGGATGGCTACACCTTC.

This clonotype was seen ten or more times. The chain is built from TRBV18 and TRBJ1-2, with D unclear. Trimming removed 3 bases from V and 6 bases from J, with 5 bases in between. Germline V lookup: CDR1 KGHSH, CDR2 LQKENI. CDR3 length: 11 amino acids. The CDR3 DNA reads TGTGCCAGCTCACCGGGGAATGGCTACACCTTC. Residues: CASSPGNGYTF.

The chain joins TRBV10-3 to TRBJ1-5, with TRBD1 matching 8 bases. Germline trimming cut 11 bases from V and 4 bases from J; bases unmatched to any gene: 10. Per the germline V gene, CDR1 is ENHRY and CDR2 is SYGVKD. CDR3 length: 14 amino acids. In DNA, the CDR3 is TGTGCCGTCCAGGGGGCGGGGAGGAATCAGCCCCAGCATTTT. Its translation: CAVQGAGRNQPQHF.

The table lists this clonotype with many counts. The CDR3 nucleotides read TGTGCCACCAGTGATGGGCCCAGGGGGTGGGGTGAGCAGTTCTTC. This codes for CATSDGPRGWGEQFF. The chain is built from TRBV24-1 and TRBJ2-1; 7 bases fit TRBD1. Unmatched junction bases numbered 10, after V lost 3 bases and J lost 9 bases. The V gene's germline CDR1 is KGHDR and CDR2 SFDVKD. This CDR3 has 15 amino acids.

This clonotype was seen repeatedly, ten times or more. The rearrangement links TRBV2 to TRBJ2-7; D is unresolved. In germline, CDR1 is SNHLY, CDR2 FYNNEI. This CDR3 comprises 13 residues. The V gene lost 8 bases and the J gene lost 3 bases, with 14 bases spanning the gap. The CDR3 nucleotides read TGTGCCAGCTGCCAGCACAGTTACTACGAGCAGTACTTC. Translated: CASCQHSYYEQYF.